The following is a T cell receptor (beta chain) sequence with its context. Its target is not known. This sample is drawn from a study of cytomegalovirus exposure and HLA in healthy donors. Study results and caveats: According to an earlier analysis, most TCR beta V segments yielded productive rearrangements about 90% or about 30% of the time.

It was healthy bone marrow donors who served as donors. PCR employed 60 Vbeta and 13 Jbeta primers. TCRdb keeps only in-frame clones here, not all; method: immunoSEQ multiplex PCR. The repertoire holds about 120,000 clones, roughly 80% seen once, with around 30% in the top ten. Sequenced input: PBMCs. This TCR derives from a man in his sixties in good health and CMV-seropositive.

CDR3 protein: CASSTQGTDTQYF. The CDR3 DNA is TGCGCCAGCAGCACGCAGGGTACAGATACGCAGTATTTT. This chain connects TRBV5-1 to TRBJ2-3; D may be TRBD1 (5 bases). CDR3 length: 13 residues. CDR1 SGHRS and CDR2 YFSETQ come from the germline V gene. Trimming shortened V by 4 bases and J by 3 bases, and 9 bases separated the two germline ends. Full variable domain (remainder filled in from reference TRBV5-1 and TRBJ2-3): KAGVTQTPRYLIKTRGQQVTLSCSPISGHRSVSWYQQTPGQGLQFLFEYFSETQRNKGNFPGRFSGRQFSNSRSEMNVSTLELGDSALYLCASSTQGTDTQYFGPGTRLTVL.